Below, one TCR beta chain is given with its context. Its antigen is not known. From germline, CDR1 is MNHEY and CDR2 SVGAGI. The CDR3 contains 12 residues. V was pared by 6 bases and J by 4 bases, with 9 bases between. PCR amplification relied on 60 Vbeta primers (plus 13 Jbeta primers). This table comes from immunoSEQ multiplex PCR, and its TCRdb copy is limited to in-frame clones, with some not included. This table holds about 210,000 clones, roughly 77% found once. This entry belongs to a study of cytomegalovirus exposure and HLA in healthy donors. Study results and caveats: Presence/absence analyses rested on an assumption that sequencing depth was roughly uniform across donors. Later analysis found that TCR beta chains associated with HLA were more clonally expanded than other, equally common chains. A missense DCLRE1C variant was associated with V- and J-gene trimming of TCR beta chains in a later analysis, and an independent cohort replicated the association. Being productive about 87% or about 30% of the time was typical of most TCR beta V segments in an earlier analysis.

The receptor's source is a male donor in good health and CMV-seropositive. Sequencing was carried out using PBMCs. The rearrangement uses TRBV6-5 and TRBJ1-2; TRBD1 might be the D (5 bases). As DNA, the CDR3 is TGTGCCAGCAGACAGGCTGTCTATGGCTACACCTTC. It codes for CASRQAVYGYTF.